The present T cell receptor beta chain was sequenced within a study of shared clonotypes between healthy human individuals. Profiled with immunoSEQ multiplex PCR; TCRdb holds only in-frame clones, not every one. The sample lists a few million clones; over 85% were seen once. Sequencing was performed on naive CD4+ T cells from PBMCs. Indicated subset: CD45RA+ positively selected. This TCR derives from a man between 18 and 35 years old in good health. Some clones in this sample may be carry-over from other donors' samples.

The CDR3 loop reads CASSPFGTGYYNEQFF. The DNA of the CDR3 is TGTGCCAGCAGCCCATTCGGGACAGGTTATTACAATGAGCAGTTCTTC. This rearrangement joins TRBV11-3 to TRBJ2-1, with 8 bases identical to TRBD1. Germline V gene sequence: CDR1 SGHNT, CDR2 YENEEA. The CDR3 contains 16 residues. Germline trimming cut 5 bases from V and 4 bases from J; bases unmatched to any gene: 10.